The 17 T cell receptor beta chains given below trace back to one sample, sequenced in a study of radiotherapy plus CTLA-4 blockade in lung cancer. Profiling relied on immunoSEQ multiplex PCR, and the TCRdb table lists in-frame clones only, not all of them. Here the sample spans about 91,000 clones, about 78% being singletons. The source material was peripheral blood, sampled from a patient treated with radiotherapy plus ipilimumab. These receptors were collected from a human donor with non-small cell lung cancer that progressed on radiotherapy plus ipilimumab.

The chain employs TRBV5-6 and TRBJ2-7; 7 bases are shared with TRBD1. Germline assignment: CDR1 SGHDT and CDR2 YYEEEE. Trimming cost V 0 bases and J 5 bases; bases outside gene matches: 5. The CDR3 has 14 amino acids. The CDR3 coding sequence is TGTGCCAGCAGCTTGGGGGGTGACAGGGACGAGCAGTACTTC. This codes for CASSLGGDRDEQYF.

The rearrangement links TRBV7-6 to TRBJ2-2, with TRBD1 matching over 10 bases. The junction had 12 bases not matched to a gene; V was cut back by 5 bases and J by 6 bases. This CDR3 spans 17 amino acids. CDR1 is SGHVS and CDR2 is FNYEAQ in the germline V gene. CDR3 protein: CASSNSGTGVNAGELFF. CDR3 coding DNA: TGTGCCAGCAGCAACTCCGGGACAGGGGTGAATGCCGGGGAGCTGTTTTTT. The full variable domain, with the rest looked up from reference TRBV7-6 and TRBJ2-2, is GAGVSQSPRYKVTKRGQDVALRCDPISGHVSLYWYRQALGQGPEFLTYFNYEAQQDKSGLPNDRFSAERPEGSISTLTIQRTEQRDSAMYRCASSNSGTGVNAGELFFGEGSRLTVL.

V usage is TRBV2 and J usage is TRBJ2-1, with D hard to call. V dropped 0 bases and J dropped 4 bases, with 7 bases sitting between them. The germline V gene has CDR1 SNHLY and CDR2 FYNNEI. This CDR3 spans 14 amino acids. CDR3 amino acids: CASSEATAYNEQFF. The CDR3 nucleotides are TGTGCCAGCAGTGAAGCGACGGCTTACAATGAGCAGTTCTTC.

This clone came up a few times. This sequence joins TRBV4-3 and TRBJ2-2; tentatively, D is TRBD2 (6 bases). Trimming removed 0 bases from V and 1 base from J, with 12 bases in between. This CDR3 is 17 amino acids long. Germline assignment: CDR1 LGHNA and CDR2 YSLEER. CDR3 region: CASSQEVSGLNTGELFF. Written as DNA, the CDR3 is TGCGCCAGCAGCCAAGAAGTGTCGGGACTGAACACCGGGGAGCTGTTTTTT.

In this sample, this clone turned up many times. This chain uses TRBV7-9 with TRBJ2-7, with 9 bases that match TRBD2. The CDR3 covers 16 residues. J gave up 6 bases and V 4 bases, and 13 bases lay outside the gene matches. The germline CDR1 and CDR2 sequences are SEHNR and FQNEAQ (reference sequence). Written as DNA, the CDR3 is TGTGCCAGCAGCTCTGGGCTTAGCGGGAGAGGGGGCGAGCAGTACTTC. It translates to CASSSGLSGRGGEQYF.

The chain carries TRBV5-8 and TRBJ1-5; D is unresolved. V gave up 4 bases and J gave up 3 bases, with 17 bases separating them. Germline values: CDR1 SGHTS, CDR2 YDEGEE. The CDR3 is made up of 16 amino acids. The CDR3 spells CASSLPLTANNQPQHF. The CDR3 DNA is TGTGCCAGCAGCCTTCCCTTGACGGCGAACAATCAGCCCCAGCATTTT.

This clone came up a few times. The CDR3, as DNA: TGCAGCCCCCCCCGGGATTATGGCTACACCTTC. Its protein product is CSPPRDYGYTF. The chain carries TRBV29-1 and TRBJ1-2; D is ambiguous. CDR1 is SQVTM, CDR2 ANQGSEA, per germline. CDR3 length: 11 amino acids. V lost 8 bases and J 5 bases, leaving 12 bases between the germline ends.

This clone appeared a single time. V is TRBV7-2 and J is TRBJ2-3, with a tentative D call TRBD2 (6 bases). V was cut by 1 base and J by 0 bases, with 14 bases left in between. The CDR3 contains 17 residues. Per the germline V gene, CDR1 is SGHTA and CDR2 is FQGNSA. CDR3 sequence reads: CASSLGTGVTSTDTQYF. Written as DNA, the CDR3 is TGTGCCAGCAGCTTAGGGACGGGGGTCACTAGCACAGATACGCAGTATTTT.

This clone appeared a single time. The V gene is TRBV5-6, the J gene TRBJ2-7; 9 bases fit TRBD1. Germline V gene sequence: CDR1 SGHDT, CDR2 YYEEEE. The junction had 7 bases not matched to a gene; V was cut back by 1 base and J by 5 bases. This CDR3 contains 15 residues. CDR3 residues: CASSLLGTGNHEQYF. Written as DNA, the CDR3 is TGTGCCAGCAGCTTGTTGGGGACAGGGAACCACGAGCAGTACTTC.

J is TRBJ1-1 and V is TRBV9, with 8 bases identical to TRBD1. This CDR3 contains 17 residues. Trimming removed 4 bases from V and 0 bases from J; junction bases left unmatched: 11. Germline-derived CDR1 and CDR2 are SGDLS and YYNGEE. CDR3: CASSIGQGGSLNTEAFF. CDR3 bases: TGTGCCAGCAGCATAGGACAGGGAGGGTCTTTGAACACTGAAGCTTTCTTT.

This clone was counted a single time. The CDR3 spells CAISESKPSGGNEQFF. CDR3 coding DNA: TGTGCCATCAGTGAGTCGAAACCTAGCGGGGGTAATGAGCAGTTCTTC. This chain joins TRBV10-3 and TRBJ2-1; 10 bases align to TRBD2. CDR1 is ENHRY, CDR2 SYGVKD, per germline. The CDR3 has 16 amino acids. Trimming removed 0 bases from V and 7 bases from J; junction bases left unmatched: 6.

The rearrangement uses TRBV5-1 and TRBJ2-1; possibly TRBD1 or TRBD2 for D (6 bases each). V lost 0 bases and J lost 7, with 14 bases in between. The CDR3 sequence is 15 residues long. Germline assignment: CDR1 SGHRS and CDR2 YFSETQ. The CDR3 region is CASSLAVGGFNEQFF. DNA of the CDR3: TGCGCCAGCAGCTTGGCCGTAGGGGGGTTTAATGAGCAGTTCTTC.

The chain recombines TRBV18 with TRBJ2-1; 7 nucleotides match TRBD2. The germline V gene encodes CDR1 KGHSH and CDR2 LQKENI. This CDR3 contains 14 residues. Trimming cost V 2 bases and J 3 bases; bases outside gene matches: 1. The CDR3 spells CASSPGLDYNEQFF. CDR3 DNA sequence: TGTGCCAGCTCACCAGGACTAGACTACAATGAGCAGTTCTTC.

The chain joins TRBV10-2 to TRBJ2-3, with D maybe TRBD1 (5 bases). Per the germline V gene, CDR1 is WSHSY and CDR2 is SAAADI. This CDR3 has 14 residues. The germline V and J ends were trimmed by 8 bases and 1 base, with 13 bases remaining between them. Written as DNA, the CDR3 is TGCGCCAGCCGGCCAGGGTTGGGCACAGATACGCAGTATTTT. This sequence encodes CASRPGLGTDTQYF.

The chain links TRBV27 to TRBJ2-1, with 10 bases fitting TRBD2. V was pared by 3 bases and J by 4 bases, with 3 bases of the junction left unmatched. This CDR3 comprises 15 residues. Germline V gives CDR1 MNHEY, CDR2 SMNVEV (reference sequence). CDR3 in amino acids: CASSFELAGYNEQFF. The CDR3 DNA reads TGTGCCAGCAGTTTTGAACTAGCGGGGTACAATGAGCAGTTCTTC.

V gene TRBV29-1 combines with J gene TRBJ2-5; no definite D call. Per germline, CDR1 SQVTM and CDR2 ANQGSEA. The V end was cut by 1 base, the J end by 4 bases, with 10 bases between. CDR3 length: 13 residues. CDR3 nucleotides: TGCAGCGTTGAAGGAAGAGGTGGAGAGACCCAGTACTTC. It is translated as CSVEGRGGETQYF.

This clone came up a few times. The V call is TRBV9, the J call TRBJ1-1; 7 bases are a match to TRBD1. The V gene end was trimmed by 3 bases and the J gene end by 8 bases; junction bases not matched to a gene: 7. Germline V gene sequence: CDR1 SGDLS, CDR2 YYNGEE. This CDR3 is 13 amino acids long. DNA for the CDR3: TGTGCCAGCAGCGCGGAGGGGACAGACGAAGCTTTCTTT. It codes for CASSAEGTDEAFF.